This T cell receptor (beta chain) was sequenced in a study of lymphopenia after photon versus proton radiotherapy. The CDR3 loop spans 14 amino acids. Germline V lookup: CDR1 SEHNR, CDR2 FQNEAQ (reference sequence). Trimming pared 1 base from V and 4 bases from J, leaving 7 bases between. Clones were read by immunoSEQ multiplex PCR, and TCRdb kept only the in-frame ones, dropping some. The repertoire holds approximately 80,000 clones, with about 83% as singletons. This receptor was taken from a man aged 55-75 years with pancreatic cancer. The sequenced sample was peripheral blood, obtained from a patient treated with proton-based radiotherapy. The rearrangement uses TRBV7-9 and TRBJ2-2; no firm D call. Written as DNA, the CDR3 is TGTGCCAGCAGCTTAGGACTGAGCACCGGGGAGCTGTTTTTT. This encodes CASSLGLSTGELFF.